The T cell receptor beta chain described here comes from a study of naive and memory T cell subsets. V lost 7 bases, J lost 6 bases, and 13 bases lay in between. The germline gives CDR1 MNHEY, CDR2 SVGEGT. CDR3 size: 13 residues. The beta constant-region primer was an equimolar mix of two oligonucleotides covering TRBC1 and TRBC2. Ligation attached a single-stranded oligonucleotide with a 12-nucleotide UMI and the SP2 primer to the cDNA 3' end. The ligated cDNA underwent four PCR rounds using SP2 and nested alpha and beta constant-region primers. TCRdb used MiXCR to reprocess the UMI-ligation and nested PCR reads, holding one entry per CDR3 protein. The table lists about 5,400 distinct CDR3 sequences, 7% of them singletons. After CD4 positive bead selection, the CD4-negative fraction gave CD8 T cells. Ten or more counts support this clonotype. Its antigen is still unknown. The study's findings and limits: A clonotype means one alpha or beta sequence, not an alpha/beta pair.

The chain recombines TRBV6-2 or TRBV6-3 with TRBJ1-5; tentative D call: TRBD1 (5 bases). The receptor comes from a human donor in good health. Specimen: effector memory CD8+ T cells from blood. As to subset: effector memory, CD45RA- CD27-. As DNA, the CDR3 is TGTGCCAGCACCATACAGGAGCCTCAGCCCCAGCATTTT. Residues: CASTIQEPQPQHF.